The source of this TCR beta chain is a study of cytomegalovirus exposure and HLA in healthy donors. Overall study results and limits: The study designated roughly 160 TCR beta chains cytomegalovirus-associated. Donor immune exposure was known only as CMV serostatus. What was likely a sequencing artifact was a cluster of highly shared sequence variants.

Trimming took 4 bases from V and 13 from J, leaving 11 bases between them. The length of the CDR3 is 12 residues. Germline CDR1 reads LNHDA; CDR2 reads SQIVND (reference sequence). In the PCR, 60 Vbeta and 13 Jbeta primers were used. Profiled with immunoSEQ multiplex PCR; TCRdb holds only in-frame clones, not every one. Its listing shows fewer than 100,000 clones. A remark on this clone: What it binds is not known.

Sequencing was done on a sample of PBMCs. This TCR came from a woman in her sixties or seventies in good health and CMV-seronegative. The chain links TRBV19 to TRBJ1-6; possibly TRBD1 for D (6 bases). The CDR3 here is CASSTQQGPLHF. The CDR3 bases are TGTGCCAGTAGTACCCAACAGGGTCCCCTCCACTTT.